This paragraph covers one TCR beta chain sequence. What it binds is not known. One entry per CDR3 protein, called by TCRdb with MiXCR from the reads. The top ten clones hold under 9% of a sample with around 350,000 distinct CDR3 sequences, roughly 20% of them seen once. The CDR3 runs 14 residues. CDR1 and CDR2 (germline): DFQATT, SNEGSKA (reference sequence). The V gene end was trimmed by 2 bases and the J gene end by 1 base; junction bases not matched to a gene: 0. The data were taken from a study of T cell repertoires in cytomegalovirus infection. Study background: Evidence of both CMV infection and a matching HLA type came from public TCR beta signatures. Whole-study findings and limits: CMV-specific TCR beta clonotypes restricted by HLA-C were the ones dominating the ex vivo response. Of the TCR beta families, the public ones yielded a cumulative frequency that identified carriers of CMV plus the relevant HLA.

Sequencing was carried out using PBMCs. The chain links TRBV20-1 to TRBJ2-1, with 9 nucleotides matching TRBD2. This sequence was found in a human donor in good health (CMV status not recorded). Some clones in this sample may be carry-over from other donors' samples. CDR3 sequence reads: CSARLAGSYNEQFF. The CDR3 DNA reads TGCAGTGCTAGACTAGCGGGATCCTACAATGAGCAGTTCTTC.